The sequence of this T cell receptor beta chain was determined in a study of graft-versus-host responses after intestinal transplantation. Whole-study context: Transplants were multivisceral, liver-intestinal, or isolated intestinal. Every one of the recipients received anti-thymocyte globulin induction and afterwards took tacrolimus and steroids for around 3 years.

TCRdb keeps only in-frame clones here, not all; method: immunoSEQ multiplex PCR. The data hold over 8,000 clones, with nearly 95% observed a single time. V was pared by 5 bases and J by 3 bases, with 0 bases of the junction left unmatched. The germline V gene encodes CDR1 LNHDA and CDR2 SQIVND (reference sequence). The CDR3 has 13 amino acids. Overall study findings and caveats: Clonal ratios of graft-versus-host to host-versus-graft in allografts were high for patients exhibiting graft-donor T cell macrochimerism. Detection of GvH clones occurred in recipient marrow, and some had their first appearance in ileum or blood.

This clone was seen more than once but under ten times. Its matching antigen is unknown. The origin of this receptor is a human patient who received an intestinal transplant, so some T cells may come from the graft donor. Sequencing used PBMCs, obtained 11 days after intestinal transplantation. The chain joins TRBV19 to TRBJ1-2, with TRBD1 identical over 10 bases. The CDR3 DNA reads as TGTGCCAGTAGTGGACAGGGGGACTATGGCTACACCTTC. This codes for CASSGQGDYGYTF.